Ten or more counts support the clone carrying this T cell receptor beta chain. Its antigen is not known. The TCR beta CDR3 regions underwent amplification from RNA transcripts. A first-round RT-PCR used HTBI primers, followed by a second-round multiplex PCR. TCRdb ran MiXCR on the multiplex PCR reads and lists one entry per CDR3 protein. The sample carries 650,000 to 900,000 distinct CDR3 sequences, 40% recorded once. This specimen belongs to a study of Graves' ophthalmopathy and Graves' hyperthyroidism. About the research overall: Peripheral blood sampling occurred at initial diagnosis, before any treatment. General observations from the study: Blood shared most expanded thyroid clonotypes above 0.001 frequency.

Lactation, pregnancy, uncontrolled infections and other autoimmune diseases were all grounds for excluding patients. The receptor was isolated from an adult man with Graves' ophthalmopathy. The sample comprised peripheral blood.

The CDR3 nucleotides are TGTGCCAGCAGTCCTCAGGGACTAGCGGGAGAAAAGACCCAGTACTTC. Translated: CASSPQGLAGEKTQYF. V usage is TRBV7-2 and J usage is TRBJ2-5, with 14 nucleotides matching TRBD2. There are 16 residues in the CDR3. With V trimmed by 6 bases and J by 6 bases, 9 bases remained unmatched. Germline V gene lookup returns CDR1 SGHTA and CDR2 FQGNSA.